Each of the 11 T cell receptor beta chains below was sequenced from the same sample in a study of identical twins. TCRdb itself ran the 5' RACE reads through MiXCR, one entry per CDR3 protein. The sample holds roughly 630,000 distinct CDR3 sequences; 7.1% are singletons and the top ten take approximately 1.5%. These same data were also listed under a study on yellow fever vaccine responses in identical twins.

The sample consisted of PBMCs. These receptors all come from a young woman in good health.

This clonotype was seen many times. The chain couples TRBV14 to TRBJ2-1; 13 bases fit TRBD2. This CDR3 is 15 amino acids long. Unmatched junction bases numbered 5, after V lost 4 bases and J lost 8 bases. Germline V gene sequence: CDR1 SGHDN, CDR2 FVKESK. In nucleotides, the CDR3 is TGTGCCAGCAGCCTGGGACTAGCGGGAAGGGATGAGCAGTTCTTC. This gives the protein CASSLGLAGRDEQFF.

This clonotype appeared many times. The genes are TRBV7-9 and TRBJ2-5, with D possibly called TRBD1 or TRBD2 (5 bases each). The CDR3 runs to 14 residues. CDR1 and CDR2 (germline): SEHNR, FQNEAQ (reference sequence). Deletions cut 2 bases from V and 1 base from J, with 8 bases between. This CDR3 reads CASSLKGTQETQYF. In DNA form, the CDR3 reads TGTGCCAGCAGCTTAAAAGGGACCCAAGAGACCCAGTACTTC.

The CDR3 DNA reads TGCAGCGTTGTATGGAACTACAATGAGCAGTTCTTC. It is translated as CSVVWNYNEQFF. V usage is TRBV29-1 and J usage is TRBJ2-1; D is undetermined. Germline CDR1 reads SQVTM; CDR2 reads ANQGSEA. Trimming removed 4 bases from V and 3 bases from J, with 7 bases in between. The CDR3 is made up of 12 amino acids.

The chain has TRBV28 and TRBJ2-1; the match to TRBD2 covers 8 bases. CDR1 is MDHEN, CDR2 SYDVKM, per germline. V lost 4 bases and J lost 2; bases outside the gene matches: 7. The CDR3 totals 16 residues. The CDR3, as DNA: TGTGCCAGCAGTTCTCCGGGACTAGAGACCTACAATGAGCAGTTCTTC. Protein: CASSSPGLETYNEQFF.

The chain's CDR3 is CASSQGLAGETWYEQFF. In nucleotides, the CDR3 is TGCGCCAGCAGCCAGGGACTAGCGGGAGAAACGTGGTATGAGCAGTTCTTC. The chain carries TRBV4-1 and TRBJ2-1; TRBD2 agrees at 14 bases. This CDR3 spans 17 amino acids. Per germline, CDR1 MGHRA and CDR2 YSYEKL. Trimming at V came to 3 bases and at J to 8 bases, leaving 9 bases not matched to a gene.

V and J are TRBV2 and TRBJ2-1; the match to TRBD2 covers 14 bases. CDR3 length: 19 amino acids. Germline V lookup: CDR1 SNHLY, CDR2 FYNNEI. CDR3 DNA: TGTACCTTCTGTTTCAAAGGACTAGCGGGAGGCGGCCAGAACATGGAGCAGTTCTTC. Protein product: CTFCFKGLAGGGQNMEQFF.

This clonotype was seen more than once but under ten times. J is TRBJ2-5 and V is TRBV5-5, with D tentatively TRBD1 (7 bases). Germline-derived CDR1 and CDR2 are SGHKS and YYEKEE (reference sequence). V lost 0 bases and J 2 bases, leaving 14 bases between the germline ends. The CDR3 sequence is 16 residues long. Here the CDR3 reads CASSLGDGGQQETQYF. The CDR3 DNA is TGTGCCAGCAGCTTGGGGGACGGGGGACAGCAAGAGACCCAGTACTTC.

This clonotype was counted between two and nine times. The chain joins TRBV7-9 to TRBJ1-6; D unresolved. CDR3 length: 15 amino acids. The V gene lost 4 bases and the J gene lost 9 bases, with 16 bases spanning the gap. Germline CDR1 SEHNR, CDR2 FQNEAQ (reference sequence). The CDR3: CASSYGRGDLSPLHF. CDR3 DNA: TGTGCCAGCAGCTACGGACGCGGGGATCTTTCACCCCTCCACTTT.

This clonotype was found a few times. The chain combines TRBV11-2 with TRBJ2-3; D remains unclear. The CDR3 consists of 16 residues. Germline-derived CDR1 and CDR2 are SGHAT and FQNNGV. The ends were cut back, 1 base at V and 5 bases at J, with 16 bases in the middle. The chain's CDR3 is CASSLGVLGSRDTQYF. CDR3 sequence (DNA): TGTGCCAGCAGCTTAGGAGTTTTAGGGTCCCGAGATACGCAGTATTTT.

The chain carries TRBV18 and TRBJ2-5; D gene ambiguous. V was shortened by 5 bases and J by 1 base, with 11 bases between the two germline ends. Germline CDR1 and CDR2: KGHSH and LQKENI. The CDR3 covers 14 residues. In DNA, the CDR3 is TGTGCCAGCTCATTCGGGCCGAGCCAAGAGACCCAGTACTTC. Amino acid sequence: CASSFGPSQETQYF.

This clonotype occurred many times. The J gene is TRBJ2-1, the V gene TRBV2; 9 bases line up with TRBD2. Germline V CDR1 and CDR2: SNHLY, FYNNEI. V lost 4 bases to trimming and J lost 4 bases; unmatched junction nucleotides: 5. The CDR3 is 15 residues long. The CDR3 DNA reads TGTGCCAGCAGTGGGGGGACTAGCAGTTACAATGAGCAGTTCTTC. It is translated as CASSGGTSSYNEQFF. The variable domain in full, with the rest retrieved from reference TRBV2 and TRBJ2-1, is EPEVTQTPSHQVTQMGQEVILRCVPISNHLYFYWYRQILGQKVEFLVSFYNNEISEKSEIFDDQFSVERPDGSNFTLKIRSTKLEDSAMYFCASSGGTSSYNEQFFGPGTRLTVL.